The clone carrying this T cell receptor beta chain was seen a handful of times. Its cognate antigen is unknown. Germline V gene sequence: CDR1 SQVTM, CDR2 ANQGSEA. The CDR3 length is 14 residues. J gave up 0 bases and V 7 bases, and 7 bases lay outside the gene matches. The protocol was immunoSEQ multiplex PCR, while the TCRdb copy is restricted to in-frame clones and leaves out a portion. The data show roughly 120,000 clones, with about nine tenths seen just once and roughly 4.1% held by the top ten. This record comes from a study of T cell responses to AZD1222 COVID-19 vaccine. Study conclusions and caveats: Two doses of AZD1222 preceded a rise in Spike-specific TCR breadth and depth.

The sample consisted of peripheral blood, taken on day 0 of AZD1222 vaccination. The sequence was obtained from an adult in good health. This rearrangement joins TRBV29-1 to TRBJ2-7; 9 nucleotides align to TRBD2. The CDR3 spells CSAGGSGGSYEQYF. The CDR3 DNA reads TGCAGCGCAGGCGGTAGCGGGGGCTCCTACGAGCAGTACTTC.